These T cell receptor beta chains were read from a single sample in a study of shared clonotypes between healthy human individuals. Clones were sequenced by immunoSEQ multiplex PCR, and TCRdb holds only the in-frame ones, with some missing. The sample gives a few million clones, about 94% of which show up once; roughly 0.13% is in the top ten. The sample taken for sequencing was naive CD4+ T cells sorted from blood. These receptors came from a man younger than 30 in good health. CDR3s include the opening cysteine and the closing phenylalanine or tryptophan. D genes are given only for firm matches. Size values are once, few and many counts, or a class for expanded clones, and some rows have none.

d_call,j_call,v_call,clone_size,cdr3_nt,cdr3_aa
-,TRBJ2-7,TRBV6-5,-,TGTGCCAGCAGCCAGGCGGGGGCCTCCTACGAGCAGTACTTC,CASSQAGASYEQYF
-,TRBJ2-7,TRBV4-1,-,TGCGCCAGCAGCCAAGACCTTCTAGTGAGCGAGCAGTACTTC,CASSQDLLVSEQYF
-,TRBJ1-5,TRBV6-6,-,TGTGCCAGCAGTATCCGGGACATATGGCATTTT,CASSIRDIWHF
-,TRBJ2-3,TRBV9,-,TGTGCCAGCAGCCCATACCCGGGACCTCTGTATTTT,CASSPYPGPLYF
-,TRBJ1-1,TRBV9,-,TGTGCCAGCAGCGTCCTGCAGGGCACTGAAGCTTTCTTT,CASSVLQGTEAFF
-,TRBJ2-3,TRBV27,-,TGTGCCAGCAGTGTGTATACCACAGATACGCAGTATTTT,CASSVYTTDTQYF
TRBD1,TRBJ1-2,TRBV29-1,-,TGCAGCGCGGAGACAGGGACCGGTGGCTACACCTTC,CSAETGTGGYTF
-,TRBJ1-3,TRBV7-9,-,TGTGCCAGCAGCTTTCGCCTGATTACGGGACTTGACTCTGGAAACACCATATATTTT,CASSFRLITGLDSGNTIYF
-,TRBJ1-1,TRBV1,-,TGCACCAGCAGCCATCACTTGAACACTGAAGCTTTCTTT,CTSSHHLNTEAFF
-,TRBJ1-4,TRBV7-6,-,TGTGCCAGCAGCCCCCGGCCCAATGAAAAACTGTTTTTT,CASSPRPNEKLFF
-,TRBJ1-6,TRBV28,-,TGTGCCAGCAGTTTACCAATTAATTCACCCCTCCACTTT,CASSLPINSPLHF
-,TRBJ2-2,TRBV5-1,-,TGCGCCAGCAGCTCCCGGGGTTCGAACACCGGGGAGCTGTTTTTT,CASSSRGSNTGELFF
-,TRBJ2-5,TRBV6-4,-,TGTGCCAGCAGTGACTCTAGACACCCATCCCCGGAGACCCAGTACTTC,CASSDSRHPSPETQYF
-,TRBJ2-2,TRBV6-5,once,TGTGCCAGCAGTCCCCCCGGGACCCGAACCGGGGAGCTGTTTTTT,CASSPPGTRTGELFF
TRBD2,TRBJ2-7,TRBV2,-,TGTGCCAGCAGGGAGACTAGCGGGAGAAGCGACGAGCAGTACTTC,CASRETSGRSDEQYF
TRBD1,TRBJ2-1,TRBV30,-,TGTGCCTGGAGCAGGGGGCCCCCGGTGAGGGAGCAGTTCTTC,CAWSRGPPVREQFF
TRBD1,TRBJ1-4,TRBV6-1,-,TGTGCCAGCAGTGGCCAACTTACCGGGACAGGGGGGGTCCTCGAAGAACTGTTTTTT,CASSGQLTGTGGVLEELFF
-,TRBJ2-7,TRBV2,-,TGTGCCAGCAGAGCCGACTTGTACGAGCAGTACTTC,CASRADLYEQYF
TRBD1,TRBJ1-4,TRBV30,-,TGTGCCAGAGGACAGGGCCACGAAAAACTGTTTTTT,CARGQGHEKLFF